This T cell receptor beta chain is drawn from a study of patients and donors after allogeneic stem cell transplantation. The germline CDR1 and CDR2 sequences are SGHDT and YYEEEE. The CDR3 spans 15 residues. V lost 0 bases and J 0 bases, leaving 9 bases between the germline ends. TCRdb reprocessed the RT-PCR reads with MiXCR, giving one entry per CDR3 protein. The sample lists a few hundred thousand distinct CDR3 sequences, about 38% seen once, with 11% in the top ten. V is TRBV5-6 and J is TRBJ1-2; no clear D gene. The receptor was isolated from a human donor who was either an allogeneic HSCT recipient or a stem cell or donor lymphocyte infusion donor (not recorded which). It is not recorded whose cells these are; they may come from a transplant donor. Sequenced sample: blood, either unsorted or a sorted T cell fraction (not recorded which). CDR3 in amino acids: CASSLERDSNYGYTF. CDR3 DNA sequence: TGTGCCAGCAGCTTGGAACGGGATTCTAACTATGGCTACACCTTC.